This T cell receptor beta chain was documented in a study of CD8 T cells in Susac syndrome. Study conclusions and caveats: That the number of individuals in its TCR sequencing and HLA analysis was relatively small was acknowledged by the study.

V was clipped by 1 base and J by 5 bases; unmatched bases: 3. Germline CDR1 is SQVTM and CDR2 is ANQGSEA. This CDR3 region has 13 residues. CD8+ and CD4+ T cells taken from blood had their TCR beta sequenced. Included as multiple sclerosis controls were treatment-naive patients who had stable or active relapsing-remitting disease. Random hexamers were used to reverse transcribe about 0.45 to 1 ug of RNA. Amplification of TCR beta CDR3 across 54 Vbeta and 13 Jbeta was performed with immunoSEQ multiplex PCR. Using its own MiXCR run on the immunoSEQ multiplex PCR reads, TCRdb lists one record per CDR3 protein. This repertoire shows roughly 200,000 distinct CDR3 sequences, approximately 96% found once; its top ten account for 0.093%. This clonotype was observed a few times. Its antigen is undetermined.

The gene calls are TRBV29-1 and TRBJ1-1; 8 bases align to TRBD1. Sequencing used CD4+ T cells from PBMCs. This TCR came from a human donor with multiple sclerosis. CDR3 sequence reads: CSVEGTGRTEAFF. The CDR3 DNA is TGCAGCGTTGAAGGGACAGGGCGGACTGAAGCTTTCTTT.